Included here is one TCR beta chain sequence, with context. Its cognate antigen is unknown. Germline CDR1 is LNHDA and CDR2 is SQIVND (reference sequence). J gave up 6 bases and V 0 bases, and 6 bases lay outside the gene matches. The CDR3 has 15 residues. Sequencing was performed with immunoSEQ multiplex PCR; in TCRdb, only in-frame clones are kept and a portion is missing. The sample holds about 99,000 clones, about nine tenths seen once. These data originate in a study of T cell responses to AZD1222 COVID-19 vaccine. Study results and caveats: Clonal diversity was possibly underestimated, and the donors were mostly white British, with more females.

The specimen comprised peripheral blood, sampled 28 days after the second AZD1222 dose. The chain employs TRBV19 and TRBJ1-2; 8 bases map to TRBD1. The receptor comes from an adult who received the AZD1222 COVID-19 vaccine. DNA for the CDR3: TGTGCCAGTAGTATAGAAGCAGGGGGCGCCGATGGCTACACCTTC. Encoded protein: CASSIEAGGADGYTF.